This entry features one T cell receptor (beta chain) sequence. Its matching antigen is unknown. The germline V gene has CDR1 SGHTA and CDR2 FQGNSA. V lost 6 bases to trimming and J lost 3 bases; unmatched junction nucleotides: 4. The CDR3 is made up of 13 amino acids. The data were taken from a study of shared clonotypes between healthy human individuals. At the level of the study: The plates for each donor numbered three CD4 naive, three CD4 memory, two CD8 naive and one CD8 memory. Points from the study as a whole: A reduction in generation probabilities was seen for non-shared clonotypes relative to those shared by all four donors. Having only a few donors restricted how much genetic and exposure-history diversity was captured.

This was a deep-level run. Profiled with immunoSEQ multiplex PCR; TCRdb holds only in-frame clones, not every one. The sample includes 1.5 million to 1.9 million clones, around 98% of them seen just once. This rearrangement joins TRBV7-2 to TRBJ2-7, with TRBD1 matching over 8 bases. This receptor was taken from a man under 40 in good health. The sequencing sample was made of naive CD4+ T cells sorted from blood. Subset denoted: CD45RA+ positively selected. The CDR3 bases are TGTGCCAGCAGTTTCACAGGGGGCTACGAGCAGTACTTC. As protein: CASSFTGGYEQYF. Full variable domain (remainder filled in from reference TRBV7-2 and TRBJ2-7): GAGVSQSPSNKVTEKGKDVELRCDPISGHTALYWYRQSLGQGLEFLIYFQGNSAPDKSGLPSDRFSAERTGGSVSTLTIQRTQQEDSAVYLCASSFTGGYEQYFGPGTRLTVT.